This TCR beta chain derives from a study of blood T cells in healthy people across ages. Study as a whole: The capture of about one barcoded beta molecule per two T cells was achieved by template switching.

Points on this clonotype: The target antigen is unknown.

Then a second PCR, running roughly 7 to 12 cycles, was carried out with a sample-barcoded 5' primer and a J-beta primer mix. TCRdb re-derived calls from the 5' RACE reads in MiXCR, one entry per CDR3 protein. The profile shows 700,000 to 950,000 distinct CDR3 sequences, more than 45% of them singletons. Findings and caveats of the study: Expanded clonotype changes were possibly confounded by unknown donor CMV status. Calculation of diversity from one million T cells yielded estimates considered to be underestimates.

The sequencing input was blood. This clonotype was sampled from a man between 25 and 39 years old in good health.

In DNA, the CDR3 is TGTGCCAGCAGTTACTCGAACGGGGGGAGGAACATTCAGTACTTC. It is translated as CASSYSNGGRNIQYF. The chain uses TRBV6-5 and TRBJ2-4; 7 bases are shared with TRBD2. Germline V gives CDR1 MNHEY, CDR2 SVGAGI. There are 15 residues in the CDR3. The junction had 6 bases not matched to a gene; V was cut back by 0 bases and J by 7 bases.